The clone carrying this TCR beta chain was seen only a few times. Its antigen is still unknown. The protocol was immunoSEQ multiplex PCR, while the TCRdb copy is restricted to in-frame clones and leaves out a portion. The data contain tens of thousands of clones, over 75% of them seen just once; the ten biggest clones take up 3.8%. This sample is part of a study of Tregs in tolerant kidney transplant recipients. General study findings and limits: No direct test of biological reproducibility was done here. Activated donor B cell expansion appeared to reveal the most relevant donor-specific TCRbeta repertoire. The small number of patients limits these findings pending further validation.

Related graft donors supplied nonmyeloablative bone marrow transplants, and mixed chimerism was transient. Unstimulated Tregs (CD4+CD25+CD127-) and CD4+CD25- non-Tregs were sorted from PBMCs. This clonotype was obtained from a human patient who received a combined kidney and bone marrow transplant. The T cells may partly be graft donor cells. The sample was CD4+ T cells from blood (PBMCs), taken 6 months after the transplant.

DNA for the CDR3: TGTGCCAGCAGCCCCCGTTTTCGGGATGAGCAGTTCTTC. It specifies CASSPRFRDEQFF. The V and J genes are TRBV11-2 and TRBJ2-1; D unresolved. The CDR3 loop spans 13 amino acids. The germline V gene encodes CDR1 SGHAT and CDR2 FQNNGV. V lost 5 bases and J lost 8, with 13 bases in between.